This note documents a single T cell receptor (beta chain) sequence. Its antigen is as yet unknown. The entry originates in a study of naive and memory T cell subsets. Study outcomes and limitations: Between naive and memory subsets, TCR abundance power law exponents differed. Naive repertoires, especially CD8, held a few larger clonotypes, possibly memory cells re-expressing CD45RA.

The CDR3 runs to 14 residues. Trimming took off 6 bases at V and 3 bases at J, with 17 bases between the two ends. Germline loops: CDR1 SQVTM, CDR2 ANQGSEA. The beta constant-region primer was an equimolar mix of two oligonucleotides covering TRBC1 and TRBC2. Ligated cDNA was amplified by four rounds of PCR with nested alpha and beta constant-region primers and SP2. Each CDR3 protein is one row after TCRdb ran MiXCR on the UMI-ligation and nested PCR reads. The sample consists of about 90,000 distinct CDR3 sequences, about 11% of them appearing once. CD4+ T cell IFNgamma after overnight CMV lysate exposure gave donor CMV status.

The chain is built from TRBV29-1 and TRBJ1-1; tentative D call: TRBD1 (6 bases). The sequencing sample was made of naive CD4+ T cells from blood. The origin of this receptor is a human donor in good health. The CDR3 reads CSVEKDRRDTEAFF. CDR3 in DNA: TGCAGCGTAGAAAAGGACAGACGTGACACTGAAGCTTTCTTT.